Listed below are T cell receptor beta chains from one sample, sequenced in a study of OX40 agonist ivuxolimab in advanced cancers. Clones were sequenced by immunoSEQ multiplex PCR, and TCRdb holds only the in-frame ones, with some missing. The table records about 60,000 clones, about nine tenths of them present only once. This sample comprised CD4+ or CD8+ T cells sorted from blood, obtained in a trial of the OX40 agonist ivuxolimab. Source of these receptors: an adult with an advanced solid tumor such as melanoma, head and neck, liver or kidney cancer. The CDR3 runs from the conserved cysteine through the conserved F or W. Fields, in order: V gene, clone size, J gene, D gene, CDR3 protein, CDR3 DNA. A D gene is named only where the DNA matches it firmly. Only part of the rows carry a size: once, few, many, or a class if the clone is expanded.

V: TRBV6-1
size: once
J: TRBJ2-4
D: .
CDR3: CASSRTFKNIQYF
DNA: TGTGCCAGCAGCAGGACTTTCAAAAACATTCAGTACTTC

V: TRBV10-2
size: .
J: TRBJ1-3
D: TRBD1
CDR3: CASSVRDSNHSGNTIYF
DNA: TGCGCCAGCAGCGTCCGGGACAGCAATCACTCTGGAAACACCATATATTTT

V: TRBV29-1
size: .
J: TRBJ1-1
D: .
CDR3: CSVEVGHKNTEAFF
DNA: TGCAGCGTTGAAGTGGGACATAAGAACACTGAAGCTTTCTTT

V: TRBV27
size: .
J: TRBJ1-5
D: .
CDR3: CASRQASSSNQPQHF
DNA: TGTGCCAGCAGACAGGCTAGCTCTAGCAATCAGCCCCAGCATTTT

V: TRBV5-4
size: .
J: TRBJ2-5
D: .
CDR3: CASSPRGAWETQYF
DNA: TGTGCCAGCAGTCCCCGGGGGGCCTGGGAGACCCAGTACTTC

V: TRBV19
size: many
J: TRBJ2-1
D: .
CDR3: CASSMSEGSSSYNEQFF
DNA: TGTGCCAGTAGTATGAGCGAGGGTAGCAGCTCCTACAATGAGCAGTTCTTC

V: TRBV2
size: .
J: TRBJ2-7
D: .
CDR3: CASKRAGTAEQYF
DNA: TGTGCCAGCAAACGGGCAGGGACGGCCGAGCAGTACTTC

V: TRBV5-1
size: .
J: TRBJ2-2
D: TRBD2
CDR3: CASSVKREGQGPGELFF
DNA: TGCGCCAGCAGCGTAAAGCGGGAGGGCCAAGGACCCGGGGAGCTGTTTTTT

V: TRBV18
size: .
J: TRBJ2-7
D: .
CDR3: CANSPKRGSYEQYF
DNA: TGTGCCAACTCACCGAAAAGGGGCTCCTACGAGCAGTACTTC

V: TRBV25-1
size: .
J: TRBJ2-2
D: .
CDR3: CASSRRFGRANTGELFF
DNA: TGTGCCAGCAGCCGCCGTTTTGGCAGGGCGAACACCGGGGAGCTGTTTTTT

V: TRBV5-1
size: .
J: TRBJ2-6
D: .
CDR3: CASSLVSGANVLTF
DNA: TGCGCCAGCAGCTTGGTTTCTGGGGCCAACGTCCTGACTTTC

V: TRBV7-9
size: .
J: TRBJ1-1
D: TRBD1
CDR3: CASSTGTVGTEAFF
DNA: TGTGCCAGCAGCACCGGGACAGTTGGCACTGAAGCTTTCTTT

V: TRBV5-8
size: .
J: TRBJ1-1
D: .
CDR3: CASSLTRNTEAFF
DNA: TGTGCCAGCAGCTTGACCCGGAACACTGAAGCTTTCTTT

V: TRBV6-5
size: .
J: TRBJ2-2
D: TRBD1
CDR3: CAGGQVTGELFF
DNA: TGTGCCGGCGGACAGGTAACCGGGGAGCTGTTTTTT

V: TRBV5-1
size: .
J: TRBJ2-5
D: .
CDR3: CASSLSDWLDRQETQYF
DNA: TGCGCCAGCAGCTTGTCGGACTGGCTGGACCGCCAAGAGACCCAGTACTTC

V: TRBV10-3
size: .
J: TRBJ2-1
D: TRBD2
CDR3: CAIRSAGRRNNEQFF
DNA: TGTGCCATCAGAAGTGCCGGGAGGAGAAACAATGAGCAGTTCTTC

V: TRBV19
size: .
J: TRBJ1-1
D: TRBD1
CDR3: CASSIGTGGNTEAFF
DNA: TGTGCCAGTAGTATAGGGACAGGGGGCAACACTGAAGCTTTCTTT

V: TRBV28
size: once
J: TRBJ1-5
D: .
CDR3: CASSLPRVDQPQHF
DNA: TGTGCCAGCAGTTTACCCAGGGTGGATCAGCCCCAGCATTTT

V: TRBV6-6
size: .
J: TRBJ2-7
D: TRBD1
CDR3: CASRTTGDYEQYF
DNA: TGTGCCAGCAGAACTACAGGGGATTACGAGCAGTACTTC

V: TRBV29-1
size: .
J: TRBJ2-7
D: TRBD1
CDR3: CSVWDRNREQYF
DNA: TGCAGCGTGTGGGACAGGAATAGAGAGCAGTACTTC

V: TRBV5-6
size: .
J: TRBJ2-7
D: .
CDR3: CASSLSGVYEQYF
DNA: TGTGCCAGCAGCTTATCCGGGGTGTACGAGCAGTACTTC

V: TRBV15
size: .
J: TRBJ1-1
D: .
CDR3: CATSRDWKTEAFF
DNA: TGTGCCACCAGCAGAGATTGGAAGACTGAAGCTTTCTTT

V: TRBV4-1
size: .
J: TRBJ2-1
D: TRBD2
CDR3: CASSQGLASINNEQFF
DNA: TGCGCCAGCAGCCAAGGACTAGCTTCCATTAACAATGAGCAGTTCTTC

V: TRBV18
size: .
J: TRBJ1-5
D: TRBD1
CDR3: CASSLQGQGNQPQHF
DNA: TGTGCCAGCTCACTTCAAGGACAGGGAAATCAGCCCCAGCATTTT

V: TRBV5-1
size: .
J: TRBJ2-2
D: .
CDR3: CASSLVGFAGELFF
DNA: TGCGCCAGCAGCTTGGTAGGCTTCGCCGGGGAGCTGTTTTTT

V: TRBV5-6
size: .
J: TRBJ2-7
D: TRBD1
CDR3: CASSDTGTGGISSYEQYF
DNA: TGTGCCAGCAGCGACACCGGGACAGGGGGAATATCCTCCTACGAGCAGTACTTC

V: TRBV15
size: .
J: TRBJ1-5
D: .
CDR3: CATSREASGNQPQHF
DNA: TGTGCCACCAGCAGAGAGGCCAGTGGGAATCAGCCCCAGCATTTT

V: TRBV7-3
size: .
J: TRBJ2-4
D: .
CDR3: CASSSTVGGNIQYF
DNA: TGTGCCAGCAGCTCGACAGTTGGGGGGAACATTCAGTACTTC

V: TRBV19
size: .
J: TRBJ2-1
D: .
CDR3: CASRRTAYNEQFF
DNA: TGTGCCAGTAGGAGGACCGCTTACAATGAGCAGTTCTTC

V: TRBV28
size: once
J: TRBJ1-5
D: .
CDR3: CASKSSNQPQHF
DNA: TGTGCCAGCAAGAGTAGCAATCAGCCCCAGCATTTT

V: TRBV28
size: once
J: TRBJ2-7
D: TRBD1
CDR3: CASSLIQGVDYEQYF
DNA: TGTGCCAGCAGTCTTATACAGGGGGTAGACTACGAGCAGTACTTC

V: TRBV5-4
size: few
J: TRBJ2-2
D: TRBD1
CDR3: CASSLDRGFTGELFF
DNA: TGTGCCAGCAGCTTGGACAGGGGATTCACCGGGGAGCTGTTTTTT

V: TRBV10-3
size: few
J: TRBJ1-4
D: .
CDR3: CAISEYYWTVPNEKLFF
DNA: TGTGCCATCAGTGAGTATTACTGGACAGTACCTAATGAAAAACTGTTTTTT

V: TRBV2
size: .
J: TRBJ2-3
D: TRBD1
CDR3: CASNGQGTDTQYF
DNA: TGTGCCAGCAATGGACAGGGAACAGATACGCAGTATTTT

V: TRBV29-1
size: .
J: TRBJ2-1
D: .
CDR3: CSVTWVAYNEQFF
DNA: TGCAGCGTTACATGGGTAGCCTACAATGAGCAGTTCTTC

V: TRBV5-8
size: .
J: TRBJ2-1
D: .
CDR3: CASSLEGSGPYNEQFF
DNA: TGTGCCAGCAGCTTGGAGGGTAGCGGTCCCTACAATGAGCAGTTCTTC

V: TRBV15
size: .
J: TRBJ2-1
D: .
CDR3: CATSRDLPGVDEQFF
DNA: TGTGCCACCAGCAGAGATCTCCCAGGGGTCGATGAGCAGTTCTTC

V: TRBV6-4
size: .
J: TRBJ2-7
D: .
CDR3: CARLEVSYEQYF
DNA: TGTGCCAGGTTGGAGGTCTCCTACGAGCAGTACTTC

V: TRBV19
size: .
J: TRBJ1-5
D: .
CDR3: CASSLQGVGNQPQHF
DNA: TGTGCCAGTAGTCTACAGGGAGTCGGCAATCAGCCCCAGCATTTT

V: TRBV11-2
size: .
J: TRBJ2-2
D: TRBD2
CDR3: CASSSTGGNGELFF
DNA: TGTGCCAGCAGCAGTACGGGAGGAAACGGGGAGCTGTTTTTT

V: TRBV18
size: .
J: TRBJ2-1
D: TRBD2
CDR3: CASSPQGLAGNEQFF
DNA: TGTGCCAGCTCACCACAGGGACTAGCGGGAAATGAGCAGTTCTTC

V: TRBV4-3
size: once
J: TRBJ2-1
D: TRBD2
CDR3: CASSLSSGRDNEQFF
DNA: TGCGCCAGCAGCCTGAGTAGCGGGAGGGACAATGAGCAGTTCTTC

V: TRBV30
size: once
J: TRBJ1-1
D: .
CDR3: CAWSVQGDTEAFF
DNA: TGTGCCTGGAGTGTACAGGGAGACACTGAAGCTTTCTTT

V: TRBV5-5
size: few
J: TRBJ1-4
D: .
CDR3: CASSFGGQPNEKLFF
DNA: TGTGCCAGCAGCTTCGGGGGGCAACCTAATGAAAAACTGTTTTTT

V: TRBV5-1
size: once
J: TRBJ2-5
D: TRBD2
CDR3: CASSPSTSGSRETQYF
DNA: TGCGCCAGCAGCCCCTCGACTAGCGGGAGTCGGGAGACCCAGTACTTC

V: TRBV28
size: .
J: TRBJ1-2
D: .
CDR3: CASSLRGDGGYTF
DNA: TGTGCCAGCAGTTTAAGGGGGGACGGCGGCTACACCTTC

V: TRBV9
size: .
J: TRBJ1-1
D: .
CDR3: CASSSLVEDTEAFF
DNA: TGTGCCAGCAGCTCTCTAGTTGAGGATACTGAAGCTTTCTTT

V: TRBV10-3
size: .
J: TRBJ2-2
D: TRBD1
CDR3: CAIRGQGDSDTGELFF
DNA: TGTGCCATCAGGGGACAGGGGGATTCGGACACCGGGGAGCTGTTTTTT

V: TRBV7-9
size: .
J: TRBJ2-1
D: TRBD1
CDR3: CASSPGTGFEEQFF
DNA: TGTGCCAGCAGCCCCGGGACAGGCTTTGAGGAGCAGTTCTTC

V: TRBV19
size: .
J: TRBJ1-2
D: TRBD1
CDR3: CASTIGQGGYGYTF
DNA: TGTGCCAGTACCATAGGACAGGGGGGCTATGGCTACACCTTC

V: TRBV18
size: .
J: TRBJ2-3
D: TRBD1
CDR3: CASSPPRTGDTDTQYF
DNA: TGTGCCAGCTCACCACCGCGGACAGGAGACACAGATACGCAGTATTTT

V: TRBV5-1
size: .
J: TRBJ2-2
D: .
CDR3: CASSVVDTGELFF
DNA: TGCGCCAGCAGTGTGGTGGACACCGGGGAGCTGTTTTTT

V: TRBV6-1
size: .
J: TRBJ1-2
D: .
CDR3: CASSVSGDYGYTF
DNA: TGTGCCAGCAGTGTATCGGGGGACTATGGCTACACCTTC

V: TRBV13
size: .
J: TRBJ2-3
D: .
CDR3: CASSPEGGVRDTQYF
DNA: TGTGCCAGCAGCCCCGAGGGGGGGGTTAGAGATACGCAGTATTTT

V: TRBV28
size: .
J: TRBJ1-2
D: TRBD1
CDR3: CATQGADGYTF
DNA: TGTGCCACCCAGGGGGCCGATGGCTACACCTTC

V: TRBV5-1
size: .
J: TRBJ1-1
D: .
CDR3: CASSLSYGEAFF
DNA: TGCGCCAGCAGCTTGTCATACGGTGAAGCTTTCTTT

V: TRBV7-9
size: .
J: TRBJ1-2
D: TRBD1
CDR3: CASSLTQGAGGYTF
DNA: TGTGCCAGCAGCTTAACGCAGGGGGCCGGTGGCTACACCTTC

V: TRBV18
size: .
J: TRBJ2-2
D: TRBD1
CDR3: CASSPAITGGSDTGELFF
DNA: TGTGCCAGCTCACCCGCGATCACAGGGGGCAGCGACACCGGGGAGCTGTTTTTT

V: TRBV30
size: .
J: TRBJ2-7
D: .
CDR3: CAWSVAYEQYF
DNA: TGTGCCTGGAGTGTGGCGTACGAGCAGTACTTC

V: TRBV13
size: .
J: TRBJ2-6
D: .
CDR3: CASSLAGANVLTF
DNA: TGTGCCAGCAGCTTAGCTGGGGCCAACGTCCTGACTTTC